This TCR beta chain was retrieved from a study of blood T cell repertoires in COVID-19. Study at large: The study drew acute and convalescent COVID-19 samples from the United States, Italy and Spain.

Across fewer than 25 US areas, participants ranged in age from about 18 to 89 years. The CDR3 runs to 15 residues. The V gene's germline CDR1 is SGHAT and CDR2 FQNNGV. V lost 7 bases, J lost 3 bases, and 19 bases lay in between. Sequencing was performed with immunoSEQ multiplex PCR; in TCRdb, only in-frame clones are kept and a portion is missing. The data contain about 250,000 clones, around 90% of them singletons. This chain links TRBV11-2 with TRBJ2-7; D ambiguous. The source is a woman aged 50 to 65 who had recovered from COVID-19. Sample: PBMCs or T cells enriched from blood (not recorded which). CDR3 DNA: TGTGCCAGCATGGAGTCTGGTTTCGCCAGCTACGAGCAGTACTTC. The encoded protein is CASMESGFASYEQYF.